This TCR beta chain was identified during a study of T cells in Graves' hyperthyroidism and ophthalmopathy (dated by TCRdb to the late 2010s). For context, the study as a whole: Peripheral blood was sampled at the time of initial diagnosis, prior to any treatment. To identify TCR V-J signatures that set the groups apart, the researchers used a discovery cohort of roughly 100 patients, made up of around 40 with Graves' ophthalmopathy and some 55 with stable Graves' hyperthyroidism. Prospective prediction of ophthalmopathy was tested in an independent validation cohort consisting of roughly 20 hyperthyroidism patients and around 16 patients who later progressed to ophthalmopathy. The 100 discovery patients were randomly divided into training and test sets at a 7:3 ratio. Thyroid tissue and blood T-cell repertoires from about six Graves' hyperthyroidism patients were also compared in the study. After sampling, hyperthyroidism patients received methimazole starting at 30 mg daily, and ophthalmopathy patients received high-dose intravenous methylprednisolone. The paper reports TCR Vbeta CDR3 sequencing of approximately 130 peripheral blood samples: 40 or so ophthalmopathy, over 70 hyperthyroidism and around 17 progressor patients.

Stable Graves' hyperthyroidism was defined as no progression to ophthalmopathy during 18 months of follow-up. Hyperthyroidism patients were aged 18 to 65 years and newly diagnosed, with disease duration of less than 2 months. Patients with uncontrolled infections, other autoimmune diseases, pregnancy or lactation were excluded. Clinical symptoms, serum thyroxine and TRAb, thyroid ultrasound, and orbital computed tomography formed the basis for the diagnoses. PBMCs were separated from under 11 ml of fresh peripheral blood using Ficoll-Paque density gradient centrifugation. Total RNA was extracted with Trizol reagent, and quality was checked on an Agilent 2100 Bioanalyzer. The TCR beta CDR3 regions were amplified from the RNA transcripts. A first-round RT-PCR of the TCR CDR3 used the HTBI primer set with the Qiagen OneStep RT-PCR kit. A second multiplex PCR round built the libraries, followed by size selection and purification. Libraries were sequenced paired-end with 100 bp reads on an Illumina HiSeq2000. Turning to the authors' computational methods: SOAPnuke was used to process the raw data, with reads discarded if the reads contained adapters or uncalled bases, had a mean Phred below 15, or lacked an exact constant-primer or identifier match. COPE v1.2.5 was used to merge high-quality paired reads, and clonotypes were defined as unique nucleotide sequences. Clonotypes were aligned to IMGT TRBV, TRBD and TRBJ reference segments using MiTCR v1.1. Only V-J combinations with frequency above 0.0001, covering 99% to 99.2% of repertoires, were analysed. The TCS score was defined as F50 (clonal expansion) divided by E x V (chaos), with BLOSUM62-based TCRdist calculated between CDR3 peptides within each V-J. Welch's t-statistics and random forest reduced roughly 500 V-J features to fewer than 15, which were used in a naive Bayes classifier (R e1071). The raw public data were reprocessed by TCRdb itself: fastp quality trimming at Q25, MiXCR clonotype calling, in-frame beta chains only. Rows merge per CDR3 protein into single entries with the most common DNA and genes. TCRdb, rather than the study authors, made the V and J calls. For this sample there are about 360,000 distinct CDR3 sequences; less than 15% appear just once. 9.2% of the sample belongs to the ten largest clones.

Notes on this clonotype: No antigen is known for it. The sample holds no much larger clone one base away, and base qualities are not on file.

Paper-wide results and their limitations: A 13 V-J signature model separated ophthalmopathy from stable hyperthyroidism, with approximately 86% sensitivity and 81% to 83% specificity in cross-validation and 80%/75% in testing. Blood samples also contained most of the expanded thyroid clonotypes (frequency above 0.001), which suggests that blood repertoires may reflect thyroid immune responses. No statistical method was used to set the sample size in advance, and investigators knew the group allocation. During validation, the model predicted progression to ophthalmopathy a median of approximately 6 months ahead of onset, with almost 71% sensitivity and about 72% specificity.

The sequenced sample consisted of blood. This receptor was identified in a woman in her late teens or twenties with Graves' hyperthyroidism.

The bases read TGTGCCAGCAGTTACTCGAATCGAAAGGGTCCTGCTTTCTTT. It codes for CASSYSNRKGPAFF. Rearrangement joined TRBV6-2 or TRBV6-3 to TRBJ1-1; a confident D gene designation cannot be given. The trim is 0 bases for V and 11 bases for J, with a gap of 16 bases between the germline ends. The CDR3 runs 14 residues from the cysteine to the phenylalanine. CDR3 DNA is the only sequence kept; it has 42 bases, read in frame from the first base. The germline V gene supplies CDR1 MNHEY and CDR2 SVGEGT.